The 18 T cell receptor beta chains below come from one sample, sequenced in a study of blood T cell repertoires in COVID-19. Method: immunoSEQ multiplex PCR; TCRdb's copy keeps in-frame clones and lacks some. The sample includes approximately 140,000 clones, more than 70% of them seen just once. Sequenced sample: PBMCs or T cells enriched from blood (not recorded which). The receptors originated from a man aged 40-50 years with acute COVID-19.

V gene TRBV10-3 combines with J gene TRBJ2-1; D might be TRBD2 (7 bases). The V end was cut by 10 bases, the J end by 7 bases, with 20 bases between. The germline V gene encodes CDR1 ENHRY and CDR2 SYGVKD. This CDR3 region has 14 residues. The CDR3 loop reads CATGTTQRGNEQFF. Here the CDR3 DNA reads TGTGCCACGGGGACTACCCAGAGGGGGAATGAGCAGTTCTTC.

This clone has just one count. In DNA form, the CDR3 reads TGTGCCAGCAGCGTAGAGCGGGGGGGCACAGATACGCAGTATTTT. Translating it yields CASSVERGGTDTQYF. The V gene is TRBV9, the J gene TRBJ2-3; TRBD2 matches 9 bases. V dropped 0 bases and J dropped 1; count of bases not matched to a gene: 0. The length of the CDR3 is 15 residues. Germline values: CDR1 SGDLS, CDR2 YYNGEE.

The chain joins TRBV27 to TRBJ2-7, with 7 bases fitting TRBD1. Trimming at V came to 4 bases and at J to 2 bases, leaving 8 bases not matched to a gene. The CDR3 has 15 residues. The germline V gene encodes CDR1 MNHEY and CDR2 SMNVEV (reference sequence). The CDR3 reads CASSYGQVDAYEQYF. As DNA, the CDR3 is TGTGCCAGCAGTTACGGACAGGTTGATGCCTACGAGCAGTACTTC.

The rearrangement links TRBV25-1 to TRBJ2-5; 8 positions agree with TRBD2. J lost 8 bases, V lost 7 bases, and 6 bases had no gene match. CDR1 MGHDK and CDR2 SYGVNS come from the germline V gene. This CDR3 region has 12 residues. The CDR3 DNA reads as TGTGCCAGCACCCGGGGGGGCTCCACCCAGTACTTC. Translation: CASTRGGSTQYF.

V gene TRBV7-6 combines with J gene TRBJ2-5; a weak D match, TRBD2 (6 bases). The CDR3 covers 15 residues. Germline V gene data show CDR1 as SGHVS and CDR2 as FNYEAQ. The V gene lost 1 base and the J gene lost 5 bases, with 14 bases spanning the gap. The CDR3 region has the DNA TGTGCCAGCAGCTTAGACTCCCCCGGAGGGGAGACCCAGTACTTC. Amino acid sequence: CASSLDSPGGETQYF.

The chain recombines TRBV7-8 with TRBJ2-7; no reliable D call. The V gene lost 5 bases and the J gene lost 7 bases, with 12 bases spanning the gap. In germline, CDR1 is SGHVS, CDR2 FQNEAQ. The CDR3 extends over 12 amino acids. The CDR3 DNA reads as TGTGCCAGCAGCCAGCCGCTGAGGGAGCAGTACTTC. As protein: CASSQPLREQYF. The full variable domain, its missing parts supplied by reference TRBV7-8 and TRBJ2-7, is GAGVSQSPRYKVAKRGQDVALRCDPISGHVSLFWYQQALGQGPEFLTYFQNEAQLDKSGLPSDRFFAERPEGSVSTLKIQRTQQEDSAVYLCASSQPLREQYFGPGTRLTVT.

The chain employs TRBV11-2 and TRBJ2-5; D perhaps matches TRBD1 (5 bases). Trimming removed 6 bases at V and 0 bases at J, with 11 bases between. This CDR3 is 14 amino acids long. Germline values: CDR1 SGHAT, CDR2 FQNNGV. CDR3 in amino acids: CASSYRQNQETQYF. The DNA for the CDR3 is TGTGCCAGCAGTTATCGACAGAACCAAGAGACCCAGTACTTC.

The CDR3 DNA reads as TGTGCCAGCAGCGGAACAGGGGGTCAAGAGACCCAGTACTTC. As protein: CASSGTGGQETQYF. The V call is TRBV5-5, the J call TRBJ2-5, with TRBD1 matching 8 bases. V shed 4 bases and J 2 bases; nucleotides not matched to a gene: 4. CDR3 size: 14 residues. Germline values: CDR1 SGHKS, CDR2 YYEKEE (reference sequence).

This rearrangement joins TRBV5-4 to TRBJ1-1; 8 positions match TRBD1. J gave up 0 bases and V 4 bases, and 5 bases lay outside the gene matches. The germline CDR1 and CDR2 sequences are SGHNT and YYREEE (reference sequence). There are 15 residues in the CDR3. CDR3 coding DNA: TGTGCCAGCAGCAGAGGGACAGGTCTGAACACTGAAGCTTTCTTT. Protein product: CASSRGTGLNTEAFF.

The V and J genes are TRBV19 and TRBJ1-1; D gene unclear. Germline assignment: CDR1 LNHDA and CDR2 SQIVND (reference sequence). V was trimmed by 3 bases and J by 5 bases, leaving 13 bases between them. This CDR3 is 14 amino acids long. Written as DNA, the CDR3 is TGTGCCAGTAGTATGTGGCAGCGAAGGACTGAAGCTTTCTTT. Its translation: CASSMWQRRTEAFF.

V is TRBV14 and J is TRBJ2-4; D possibly corresponds to TRBD1 (5 bases). Per germline, CDR1 SGHDN and CDR2 FVKESK. This CDR3 contains 13 residues. V was cut by 4 bases and J by 1 base, with 5 bases left in between. CDR3 sequence reads: CASSPGAKNIQYF. CDR3 nucleotides: TGTGCCAGCAGCCCAGGGGCCAAAAACATTCAGTACTTC.

The chain employs TRBV28 and TRBJ1-4; 8 nucleotides line up with TRBD1. CDR3 length: 17 residues. From germline, CDR1 is MDHEN and CDR2 SYDVKM. The V segment lost 3 bases and the J segment 5 bases; nucleotides outside the gene matches: 11. CDR3 amino acids: CASSFRAHRGENEKLFF. DNA of the CDR3: TGTGCCAGCAGTTTTAGGGCCCACAGGGGGGAAAATGAAAAACTGTTTTTT.

This chain links TRBV7-9 with TRBJ1-4, with 7 bases fitting TRBD1. Germline V gene data show CDR1 as SEHNR and CDR2 as FQNEAQ (reference sequence). The length of the CDR3 is 14 residues. V lost 11 bases to trimming and J lost 4 bases; unmatched junction nucleotides: 10. CDR3 sequence (DNA): TGTGCCGGAGACCCGACAGGGAGTAATGAAAAACTGTTTTTT. This encodes CAGDPTGSNEKLFF.

V and J are TRBV4-3 and TRBJ2-1; TRBD1 aligns across 11 bases. After removal of 7 bases from V and 8 bases from J, the junction contained 10 bases not matched to a gene. The germline V gene encodes CDR1 LGHNA and CDR2 YSLEER. The CDR3 loop spans 15 amino acids. The CDR3 DNA sequence: TGCGCCAGCAAAAGGGGGACAGGGGGTAACTATGAGCAGTTCTTC. It translates to CASKRGTGGNYEQFF.

There are a few counts of this clone. The gene calls are TRBV4-3 and TRBJ1-2, with a possible D match to TRBD1 (5 bases). Germline assignment: CDR1 LGHNA and CDR2 YSLEER. Trimming shortened V by 0 bases and J by 2 bases, and 13 bases separated the two germline ends. The CDR3 loop spans 16 amino acids. The DNA for the CDR3 is TGCGCCAGCAGCCAAGATACAGGACCTAGGAACTATGGCTACACCTTC. The encoded protein is CASSQDTGPRNYGYTF.

The sample holds a few counts of this clone. The rearrangement joins TRBV19 to TRBJ1-2, with 9 bases aligning to TRBD1. Germline V gene lookup returns CDR1 LNHDA and CDR2 SQIVND (reference sequence). Trimming took 5 bases from V and 6 from J; bases not matched to a gene: 13. The CDR3 is 16 amino acids. Here the CDR3 reads CASSANRDRERHGYTF. DNA for the CDR3: TGTGCCAGTAGTGCCAACCGGGACAGGGAGCGGCATGGCTACACCTTC.

The J gene is TRBJ2-2, the V gene TRBV10-3; D might be TRBD2 (6 bases). CDR3 size: 16 residues. The V and J ends lost 3 bases and 0 bases respectively, with 11 bases between them. The germline gives CDR1 ENHRY, CDR2 SYGVKD. For the CDR3, the DNA is TGTGCCATCAGTGAAACGGGACTTACGAACACCGGGGAGCTGTTTTTT. It encodes CAISETGLTNTGELFF.

The V call is TRBV14, the J call TRBJ1-2; D is possibly TRBD1 (6 bases). This CDR3 has 15 amino acids. V gave up 0 bases and J gave up 7 bases, with 15 bases separating them. Per germline, CDR1 SGHDN and CDR2 FVKESK. This CDR3 reads CASSQDRGHAFGYTF. DNA for the CDR3: TGTGCCAGCAGCCAAGACAGGGGACACGCGTTTGGCTACACCTTC.